This TCR beta chain was identified in a study of T cells after posttransplantation cyclophosphamide. Study conclusions and caveats: After PTCy, TRB diversity resembled that of CNI/methotrexate controls. TRB overlap between skin or GI tissue T cells and blood was limited.

About this clone itself: The antigen is unknown.

The V end was cut by 0 bases, the J end by 2 bases, with 16 bases between. From germline, CDR1 is SGHTS and CDR2 YDEGEE. The CDR3 length is 17 residues. The method was immunoSEQ multiplex PCR; TCRdb's version includes in-frame clones alone and lacks a portion of them. In the table there are approximately 56,000 clones, 85% to 95% of which are singletons. This clonotype was sampled from a woman aged 25 to 45 in good health and a related stem cell transplant donor. Sequencing was carried out using PBMCs. This chain connects TRBV5-8 to TRBJ2-3; D perhaps matches TRBD1 (6 bases). CDR3 coding DNA: TGTGCCAGCAGCTTGGGATACACAGGGAAGGCCACAGATACGCAGTATTTT. Its translation: CASSLGYTGKATDTQYF. The full variable domain, completed using reference TRBV5-8 and TRBJ2-3, is EAGVTQSPTHLIKTRGQQATLRCSPISGHTSVYWYQQALGLGLQFLLWYDEGEERNRGNFPPRFSGRQFPNYSSELNVNALELEDSALYLCASSLGYTGKATDTQYFGPGTRLTVL.